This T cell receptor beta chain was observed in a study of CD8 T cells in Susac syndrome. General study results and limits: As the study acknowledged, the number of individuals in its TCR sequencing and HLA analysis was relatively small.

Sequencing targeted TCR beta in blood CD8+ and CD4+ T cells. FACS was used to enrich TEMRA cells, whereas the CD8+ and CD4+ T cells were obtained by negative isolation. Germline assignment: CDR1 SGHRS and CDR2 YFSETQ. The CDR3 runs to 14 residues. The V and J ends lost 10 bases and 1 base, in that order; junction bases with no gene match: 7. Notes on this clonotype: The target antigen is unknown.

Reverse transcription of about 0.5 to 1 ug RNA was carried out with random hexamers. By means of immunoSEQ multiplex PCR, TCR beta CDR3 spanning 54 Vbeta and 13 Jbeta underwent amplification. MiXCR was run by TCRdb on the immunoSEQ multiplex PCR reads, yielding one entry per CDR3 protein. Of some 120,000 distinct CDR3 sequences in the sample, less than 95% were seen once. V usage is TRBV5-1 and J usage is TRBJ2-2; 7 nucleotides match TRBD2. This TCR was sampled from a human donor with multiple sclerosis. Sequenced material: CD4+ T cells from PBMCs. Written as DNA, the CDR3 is TGCGCCGAATGGGAGGGAAAGAACACCGGGGAGCTGTTTTTT. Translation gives CAEWEGKNTGELFF.